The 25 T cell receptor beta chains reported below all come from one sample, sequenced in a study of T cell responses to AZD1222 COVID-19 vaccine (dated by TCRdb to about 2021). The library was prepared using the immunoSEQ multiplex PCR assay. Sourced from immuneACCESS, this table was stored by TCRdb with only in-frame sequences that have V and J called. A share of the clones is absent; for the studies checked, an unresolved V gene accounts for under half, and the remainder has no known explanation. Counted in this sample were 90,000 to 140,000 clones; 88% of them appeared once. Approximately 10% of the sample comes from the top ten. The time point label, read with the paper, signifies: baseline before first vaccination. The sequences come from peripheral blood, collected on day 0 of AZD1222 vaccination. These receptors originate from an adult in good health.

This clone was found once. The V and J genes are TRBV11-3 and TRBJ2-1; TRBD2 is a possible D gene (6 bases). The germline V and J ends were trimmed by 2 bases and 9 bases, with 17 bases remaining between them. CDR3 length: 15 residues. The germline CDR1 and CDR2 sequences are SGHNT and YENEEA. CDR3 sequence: CASSLRAQLGGEQFF. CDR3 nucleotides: TGTGCCAGCAGCTTACGGGCCCAGCTGGGAGGTGAGCAGTTCTTC.

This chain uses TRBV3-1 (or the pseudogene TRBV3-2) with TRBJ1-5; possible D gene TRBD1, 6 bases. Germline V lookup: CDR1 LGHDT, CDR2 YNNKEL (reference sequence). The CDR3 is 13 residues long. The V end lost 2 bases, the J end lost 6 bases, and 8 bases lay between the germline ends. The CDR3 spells CASSQRDIQPQHF. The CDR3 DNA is TGTGCCAGCAGCCAACGGGACATTCAGCCCCAGCATTTT.

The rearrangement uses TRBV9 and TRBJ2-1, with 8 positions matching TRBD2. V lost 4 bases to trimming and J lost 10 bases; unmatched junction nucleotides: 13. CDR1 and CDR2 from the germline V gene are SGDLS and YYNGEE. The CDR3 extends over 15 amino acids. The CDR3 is CASSPRGSGAREQFF. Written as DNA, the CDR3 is TGTGCCAGCAGCCCACGGGGTAGCGGGGCTAGGGAGCAGTTCTTC.

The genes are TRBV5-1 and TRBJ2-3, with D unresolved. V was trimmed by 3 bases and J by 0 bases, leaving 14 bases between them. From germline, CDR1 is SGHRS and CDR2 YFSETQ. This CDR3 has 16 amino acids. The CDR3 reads CASSSSPGPSTDTQYF. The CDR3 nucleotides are TGCGCCAGCAGCTCGTCTCCCGGACCCAGCACAGATACGCAGTATTTT.

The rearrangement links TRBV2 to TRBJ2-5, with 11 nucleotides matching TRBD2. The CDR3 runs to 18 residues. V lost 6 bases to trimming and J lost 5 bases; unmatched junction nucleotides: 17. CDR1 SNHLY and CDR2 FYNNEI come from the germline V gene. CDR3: CASRTLTSGTSYGETQYF. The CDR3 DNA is TGTGCCAGCAGGACCCTGACTAGCGGGACCTCTTACGGGGAGACCCAGTACTTC.

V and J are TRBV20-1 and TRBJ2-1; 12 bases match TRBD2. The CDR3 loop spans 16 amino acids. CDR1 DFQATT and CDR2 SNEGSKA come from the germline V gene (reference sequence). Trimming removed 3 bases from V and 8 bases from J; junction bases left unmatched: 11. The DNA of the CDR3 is TGCAGTGCTAGTTTTATTCGGACTAGCGGGGTCGATGAGCAGTTCTTC. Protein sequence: CSASFIRTSGVDEQFF.

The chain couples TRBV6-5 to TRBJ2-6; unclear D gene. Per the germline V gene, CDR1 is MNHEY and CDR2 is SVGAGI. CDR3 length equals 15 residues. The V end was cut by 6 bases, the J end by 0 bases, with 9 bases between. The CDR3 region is CASRPNHSGANVLTF. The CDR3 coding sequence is TGTGCCAGCAGACCCAATCACTCTGGGGCCAACGTCCTGACTTTC.

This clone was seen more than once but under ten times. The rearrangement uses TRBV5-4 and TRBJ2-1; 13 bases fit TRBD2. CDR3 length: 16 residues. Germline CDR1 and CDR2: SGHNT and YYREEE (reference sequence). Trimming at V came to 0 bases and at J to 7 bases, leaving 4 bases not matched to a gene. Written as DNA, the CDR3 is TGTGCCAGCAGCTTGGGTGGACTAGCGGGAGAGAATGAGCAGTTCTTC. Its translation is CASSLGGLAGENEQFF.

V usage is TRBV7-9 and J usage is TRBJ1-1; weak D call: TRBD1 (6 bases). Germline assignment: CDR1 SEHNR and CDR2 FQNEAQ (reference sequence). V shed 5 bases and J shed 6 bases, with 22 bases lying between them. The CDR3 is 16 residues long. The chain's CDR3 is CASSPQGWGPPPEAFF. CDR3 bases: TGTGCCAGCAGCCCACAGGGTTGGGGACCCCCCCCTGAAGCTTTCTTT.

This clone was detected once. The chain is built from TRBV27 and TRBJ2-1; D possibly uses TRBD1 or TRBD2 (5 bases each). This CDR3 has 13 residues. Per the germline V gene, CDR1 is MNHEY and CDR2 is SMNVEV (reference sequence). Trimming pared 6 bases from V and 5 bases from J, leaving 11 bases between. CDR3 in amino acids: CASRGTVDNEQFF. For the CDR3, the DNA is TGTGCCAGCAGGGGGACGGTAGACAATGAGCAGTTCTTC.

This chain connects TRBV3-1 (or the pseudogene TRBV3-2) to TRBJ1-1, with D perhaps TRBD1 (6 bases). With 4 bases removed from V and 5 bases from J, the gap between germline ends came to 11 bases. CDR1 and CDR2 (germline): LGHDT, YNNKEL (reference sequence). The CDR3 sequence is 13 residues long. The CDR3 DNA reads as TGTGCCAGCAGCCCAGGGGAGGGGACTGAAGCTTTCTTT. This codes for CASSPGEGTEAFF.

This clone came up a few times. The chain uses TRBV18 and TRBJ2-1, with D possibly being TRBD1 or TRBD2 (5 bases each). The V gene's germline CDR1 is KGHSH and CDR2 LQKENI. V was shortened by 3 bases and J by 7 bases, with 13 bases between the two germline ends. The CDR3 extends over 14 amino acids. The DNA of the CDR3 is TGTGCCAGCTCACCTGCCGGGGCATGGAATGAGCAGTTCTTC. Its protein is CASSPAGAWNEQFF.

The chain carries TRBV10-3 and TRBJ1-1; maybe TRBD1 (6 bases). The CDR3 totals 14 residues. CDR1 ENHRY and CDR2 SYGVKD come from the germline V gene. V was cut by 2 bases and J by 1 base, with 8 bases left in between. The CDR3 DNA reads TGTGCCATCAGTGAGGTAGGGGGGAACACTGAAGCTTTCTTT. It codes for CAISEVGGNTEAFF.

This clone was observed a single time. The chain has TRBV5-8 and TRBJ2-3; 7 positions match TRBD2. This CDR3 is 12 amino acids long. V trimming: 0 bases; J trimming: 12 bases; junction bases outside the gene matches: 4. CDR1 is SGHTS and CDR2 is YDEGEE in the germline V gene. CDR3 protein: CASSLGGSVQYF. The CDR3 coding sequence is TGTGCCAGCAGCTTGGGCGGGAGCGTACAGTATTTT.

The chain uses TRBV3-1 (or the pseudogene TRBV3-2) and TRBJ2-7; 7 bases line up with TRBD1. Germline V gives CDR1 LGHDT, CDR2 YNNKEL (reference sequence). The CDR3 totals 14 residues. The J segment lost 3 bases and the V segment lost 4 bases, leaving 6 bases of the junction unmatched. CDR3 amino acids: CASSPTGIDYEQYF. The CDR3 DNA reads TGTGCCAGCAGCCCGACAGGGATAGACTACGAGCAGTACTTC.

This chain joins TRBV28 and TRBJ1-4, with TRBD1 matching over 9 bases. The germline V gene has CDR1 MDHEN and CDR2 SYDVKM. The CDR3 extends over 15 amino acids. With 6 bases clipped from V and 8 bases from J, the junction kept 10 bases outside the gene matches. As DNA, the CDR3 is TGTGCCAGCAGCTTAACCGGGACAGGGACCGAAAAACTGTTTTTT. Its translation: CASSLTGTGTEKLFF.

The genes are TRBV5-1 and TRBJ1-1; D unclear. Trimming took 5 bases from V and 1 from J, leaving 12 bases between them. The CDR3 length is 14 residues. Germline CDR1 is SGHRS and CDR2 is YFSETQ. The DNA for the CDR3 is TGCGCCAGCAGGTCTTCACGCGGGAACACTGAAGCTTTCTTT. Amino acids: CASRSSRGNTEAFF.

In DNA form, the CDR3 reads TGTGCCAGCAGAGGGGCTTTTGCTAGCGGCACAGATACGCAGTATTTT. It translates to CASRGAFASGTDTQYF. V is TRBV28 and J is TRBJ2-3; a weak D match, TRBD2 (6 bases). Germline lookup yields CDR1 MDHEN and CDR2 SYDVKM. CDR3 length: 16 amino acids. Trimming took 6 bases from V and 1 from J, leaving 17 bases between them.

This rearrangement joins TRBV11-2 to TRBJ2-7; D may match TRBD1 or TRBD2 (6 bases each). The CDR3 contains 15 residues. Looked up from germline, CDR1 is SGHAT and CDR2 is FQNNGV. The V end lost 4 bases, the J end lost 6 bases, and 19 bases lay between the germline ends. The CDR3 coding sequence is TGTGCCAGCAGCTCGCCCCAGGGGAGGCCGGGCGAGCAGTACTTC. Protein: CASSSPQGRPGEQYF.

CDR3: CASRDSNYGYTF. The CDR3 DNA reads TGTGCCAGCAGGGACAGTAACTATGGCTACACCTTC. This chain connects TRBV28 to TRBJ1-2, with D maybe TRBD1 (6 bases). Germline CDR1 reads MDHEN; CDR2 reads SYDVKM. Deletions cut 6 bases from V and 1 base from J, with 6 bases between. The CDR3 covers 12 residues.

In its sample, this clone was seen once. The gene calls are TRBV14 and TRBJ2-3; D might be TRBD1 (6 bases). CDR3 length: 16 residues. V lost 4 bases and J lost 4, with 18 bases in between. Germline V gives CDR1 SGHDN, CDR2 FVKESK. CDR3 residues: CASSPNPGTIPDTQYF. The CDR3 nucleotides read TGTGCCAGCAGCCCAAATCCCGGGACAATCCCAGATACGCAGTATTTT. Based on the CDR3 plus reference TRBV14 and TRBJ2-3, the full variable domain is EAGVTQFPSHSVIEKGQTVTLRCDPISGHDNLYWYRRVMGKEIKFLLHFVKESKQDESGMPNNRFLAERTGGTYSTLKVQPAELEDSGVYFCASSPNPGTIPDTQYFGPGTRLTVL.

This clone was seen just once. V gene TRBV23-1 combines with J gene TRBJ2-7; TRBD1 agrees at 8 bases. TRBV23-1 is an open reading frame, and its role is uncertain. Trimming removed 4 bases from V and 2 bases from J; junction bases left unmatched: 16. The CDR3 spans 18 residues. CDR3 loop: CASSLGSSRDRITYEQYF. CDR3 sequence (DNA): TGCGCCAGCAGTCTAGGATCATCCCGGGACAGGATAACCTACGAGCAGTACTTC.

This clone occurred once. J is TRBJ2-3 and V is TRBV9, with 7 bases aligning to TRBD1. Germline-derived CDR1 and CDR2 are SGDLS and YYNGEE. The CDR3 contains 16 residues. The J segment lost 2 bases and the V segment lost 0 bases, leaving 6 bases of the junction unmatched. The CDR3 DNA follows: TGTGCCAGCAGCGTAGAAACCGGGACAGTCACAGATACGCAGTATTTT. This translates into CASSVETGTVTDTQYF. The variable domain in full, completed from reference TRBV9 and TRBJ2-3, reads DSGVTQTPKHLITATGQRVTLRCSPRSGDLSVYWYQQSLDQGLQFLIQYYNGEERAKGNILERFSAQQFPDLHSELNLSSLELGDSALYFCASSVETGTVTDTQYFGPGTRLTVL.

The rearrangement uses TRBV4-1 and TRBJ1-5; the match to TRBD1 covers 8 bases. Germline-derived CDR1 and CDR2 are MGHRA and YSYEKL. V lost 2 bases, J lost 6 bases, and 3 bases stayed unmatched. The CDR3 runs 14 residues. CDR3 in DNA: TGCGCCAGCAGCCAAACAGGGGGGGTTCAGCCCCAGCATTTT. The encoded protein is CASSQTGGVQPQHF.

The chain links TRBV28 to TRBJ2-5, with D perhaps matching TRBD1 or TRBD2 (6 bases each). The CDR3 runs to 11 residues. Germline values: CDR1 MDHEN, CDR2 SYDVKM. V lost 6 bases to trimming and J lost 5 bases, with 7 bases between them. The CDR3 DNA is TGTGCCAGCAGAGGGGGGGAGACCCAGTACTTC. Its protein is CASRGGETQYF. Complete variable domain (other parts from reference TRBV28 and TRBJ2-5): DVKVTQSSRYLVKRTGEKVFLECVQDMDHENMFWYRQDPGLGLRLIYFSYDVKMKEKGDIPEGYSVSREKKERFSLILESASTNQTSMYLCASRGGETQYFGPGTRLLVL.